These 26 T cell receptor beta chains were sequenced from one sample in a study of neurological immune-mediated disorders. Via MiXCR, TCRdb re-called the 5' RACE reads, giving one row per CDR3 protein. The data show roughly 100,000 distinct CDR3 sequences, with roughly 3.3% seen just once and about 2.9% held by the top ten. Input material: PBMCs. These TCRs come from a woman aged 45-59 years with multiple sclerosis.

This clonotype has a count of ten or more. The gene calls are TRBV6-1 and TRBJ2-7; perhaps TRBD2 as D (6 bases). The CDR3 consists of 15 residues. Trimming took 3 bases from V and 7 from J, leaving 19 bases between them. Germline V gene data show CDR1 as MNHNS and CDR2 as SASEGT. CDR3 sequence reads: CASSEAGTYLFEQYF. CDR3 nucleotide sequence: TGTGCCAGCAGTGAGGCAGGGACTTACTTGTTTGAGCAGTACTTC.

Regarding this clonotype: A much larger clone differs from this one at a single base, so this may be a read error. The rearrangement uses TRBV20-1 and TRBJ2-2; D may correspond to TRBD1 or TRBD2 (5 bases each). The CDR3 is 14 amino acids. Germline lookup yields CDR1 DFQATT and CDR2 SNEGSKA (reference sequence). The CDR3: CSARGAANTGALFF. CDR3 nucleotide sequence: TGCAGTGCTAGAGGAGCAGCGAACACCGGGGCGCTGTTTTTT.

This clonotype was detected ten times or more. V usage is TRBV3-1 and J usage is TRBJ1-2; weak D call: TRBD1 (5 bases). Germline CDR1 reads LGHDT; CDR2 reads YNNKEL (reference sequence). The CDR3 loop spans 14 amino acids. Between the trimmed V and J ends, which lost 1 base and 7 bases, there was a span of 13 bases. The CDR3 region has the DNA TGTGCCAGCAGCCAAGGGGGGGAGCTAGGTGGCTACACCTTC. This translates into CASSQGGELGGYTF.

This clonotype was counted at least ten times. The rearrangement uses TRBV5-5 and TRBJ1-2, with 7 bases lining up with TRBD1. This CDR3 is built from 16 residues. Per germline, CDR1 SGHKS and CDR2 YYEKEE (reference sequence). Trimming at V came to 4 bases and at J to 0 bases, leaving 9 bases not matched to a gene. The CDR3 is CASSPTRDSPNYGYTF. The CDR3 DNA sequence: TGTGCCAGCAGCCCCACCCGGGACAGCCCTAACTATGGCTACACCTTC.

Ten or more counts support this clonotype. Written as DNA, the CDR3 is TGCGCCAGCGGCTCGACACCTTCGAGCGCTGAAGCTTTCTTT. Translation gives CASGSTPSSAEAFF. The chain employs TRBV5-1 and TRBJ1-1; D unresolved. Trimming stripped 7 bases from V and 6 bases from J, with 19 bases between. CDR1 is SGHRS and CDR2 is YFSETQ in the germline V gene. This CDR3 spans 14 amino acids.

There are many counts of this clonotype. The V and J genes are TRBV7-2 and TRBJ2-2; 14 bases are shared with TRBD2. V trimming: 4 bases; J trimming: 5 bases; junction bases outside the gene matches: 9. CDR1 and CDR2 (germline): SGHTA, FQGNSA. The CDR3 has 18 residues. The CDR3 loop is CASSSGLAGARGTGELFF. CDR3 in DNA: TGTGCCAGCAGCTCGGGACTAGCGGGGGCCCGAGGGACCGGGGAGCTGTTTTTT.

In this sample, this clonotype turned up many times. The rearrangement joins TRBV4-2 to TRBJ2-3; 8 bases are a match to TRBD2. With V trimmed by 0 bases and J by 4 bases, 6 bases remained unmatched. This CDR3 comprises 16 residues. Germline CDR1 is LGHNA and CDR2 is YNFKEQ. CDR3 bases: TGTGCCAGCAGCCAAGATGAGCGGGGGTGGGCAGATACGCAGTATTTT. Protein sequence: CASSQDERGWADTQYF.

This clonotype was seen repeatedly, ten times or more. V usage is TRBV20-1 and J usage is TRBJ1-1; possibly TRBD1 for D (6 bases). CDR3 length: 13 residues. V shed 1 base and J shed 1 base, with 7 bases lying between them. CDR1 is DFQATT and CDR2 is SNEGSKA in the germline V gene (reference sequence). The CDR3 region has the DNA TGCAGTGCTAGAGTGGACAGGAACACTGAAGCTTTCTTT. This codes for CSARVDRNTEAFF.

This clonotype has a count of ten or more. The rearrangement joins TRBV5-5 to TRBJ1-1; no reliable D call. CDR1 is SGHKS, CDR2 YYEKEE, per germline (reference sequence). The CDR3 is 11 residues long. V lost 2 bases, J lost 2 bases, and 1 base lay in between. The CDR3 spells CASSFNTEAFF. DNA of the CDR3: TGTGCCAGCAGCTTTAACACTGAAGCTTTCTTT.

This clonotype was seen ten or more times. The V and J genes are TRBV20-1 and TRBJ2-3; TRBD2 matches 13 bases. This CDR3 region has 17 residues. The V gene's germline CDR1 is DFQATT and CDR2 SNEGSKA (reference sequence). J gave up 2 bases and V 1 base, and 6 bases lay outside the gene matches. CDR3 residues: CSARGLAGGSTTDTQYF. For the CDR3, the DNA is TGCAGTGCTAGAGGACTAGCGGGGGGTTCCACCACAGATACGCAGTATTTT.

V is TRBV15 and J is TRBJ1-4; no clear D. CDR3 length: 12 amino acids. Per germline, CDR1 LNHNV and CDR2 YYDKDF (reference sequence). Trimming removed 3 bases at V and 7 bases at J, with 6 bases between. DNA of the CDR3: TGTGCCACCAGCAGGAGTGGTGAAAAACTGTTTTTT. Translation gives CATSRSGEKLFF.

This clonotype was counted many times. The rearrangement links TRBV10-3 to TRBJ1-5; D not certain. The CDR3 runs 14 residues. Germline assignment: CDR1 ENHRY and CDR2 SYGVKD. Trimming took 2 bases from V and 1 from J, leaving 6 bases between them. Here the CDR3 reads CAISEAPSNQPQHF. CDR3 DNA sequence: TGTGCCATCAGTGAGGCACCAAGCAATCAGCCCCAGCATTTT.

This clonotype was seen many times. The chain employs TRBV15 and TRBJ2-1, with D hard to call. Germline values: CDR1 LNHNV, CDR2 YYDKDF (reference sequence). V lost 4 bases and J 5 bases, leaving 12 bases between the germline ends. This CDR3 region has 14 residues. The CDR3 reads CATSTPVGHNEQFF. The CDR3 nucleotides read TGTGCCACCAGCACGCCGGTTGGCCACAATGAGCAGTTCTTC.

This clonotype was counted ten times or more. V and J are TRBV18 and TRBJ2-3; the match to TRBD2 covers 9 bases. J lost 2 bases, V lost 3 bases, and 3 bases had no gene match. This CDR3 is built from 15 residues. Looked up from germline, CDR1 is KGHSH and CDR2 is LQKENI. CDR3 loop: CASSPSSGATDTQYF. The CDR3 bases are TGTGCCAGCTCACCCTCTAGCGGGGCCACAGATACGCAGTATTTT.

The sample holds many counts of this clonotype. The J gene is TRBJ1-1, the V gene TRBV7-2; D remains unclear. The CDR3 has 13 residues. From germline, CDR1 is SGHTA and CDR2 FQGNSA. Trimming took 3 bases from V and 1 from J, leaving 6 bases between them. CDR3 bases: TGTGCCAGCAGCTTGAGCCAGAACACTGAAGCTTTCTTT. It codes for CASSLSQNTEAFF. The full variable domain, in which reference TRBV7-2 and TRBJ1-1 provide the parts outside the CDR3, is GAGVSQSPSNKVTEKGKDVELRCDPISGHTALYWYRQSLGQGLEFLIYFQGNSAPDKSGLPSDRFSAERTGGSVSTLTIQRTQQEDSAVYLCASSLSQNTEAFFGQGTRLTVV.

This clonotype was recorded at least ten times. The rearrangement joins TRBV6-2 or TRBV6-3 to TRBJ2-2; D is unclear. Germline CDR1 MNHEY, CDR2 SVGEGT. This CDR3 has 12 amino acids. V dropped 0 bases and J dropped 7 bases, with 3 bases sitting between them. CDR3 coding DNA: TGTGCCAGCAGTTACTCGAACGGGGAGCTGTTTTTT. It codes for CASSYSNGELFF.

Many counts were recorded for this clonotype. The rearrangement uses TRBV20-1 and TRBJ2-7; 8 bases map to TRBD1. The CDR3 is 14 amino acids. J lost 2 bases, V lost 1 base, and 4 bases had no gene match. CDR1 and CDR2 (germline): DFQATT, SNEGSKA (reference sequence). The CDR3 here is CSARGDRTTYEQYF. The CDR3 DNA is TGCAGTGCTAGAGGGGACAGGACTACCTACGAGCAGTACTTC.

This clonotype was detected ten times or more. The rearrangement uses TRBV5-1 and TRBJ2-3; D is undetermined. CDR3 length: 13 amino acids. Germline V gene lookup returns CDR1 SGHRS and CDR2 YFSETQ. V lost 1 base and J 5 bases, leaving 8 bases between the germline ends. CDR3: CASSLLLEDTQYF. The CDR3 nucleotides read TGCGCCAGCAGCTTGTTGCTAGAAGATACGCAGTATTTT.

The table lists this clonotype with many counts. This sequence joins TRBV12-3 or TRBV12-4 and TRBJ2-3, with D uncertain. The CDR3 is 18 amino acids. V gave up 0 bases and J gave up 3 bases, with 19 bases separating them. The CDR3 spells CASSLAAVLSVGTDTQYF. CDR3 nucleotides: TGTGCCAGCAGTTTAGCGGCGGTCCTCTCCGTGGGAACAGATACGCAGTATTTT.

This clonotype appeared many times. The chain employs TRBV20-1 and TRBJ2-7, with 8 bases that match TRBD1. Germline V lookup: CDR1 DFQATT, CDR2 SNEGSKA (reference sequence). The length of the CDR3 is 15 residues. The ends lost 7 bases at V and 5 bases at J; junction bases unmatched: 16. CDR3 loop: CSGHGAGGLLDEQYF. CDR3 DNA sequence: TGCAGTGGTCACGGGGCAGGGGGCCTTCTCGACGAGCAGTACTTC.

At least ten counts were recorded for this clonotype. J is TRBJ2-5 and V is TRBV20-1; 9 bases align to TRBD2. The CDR3 contains 14 residues. CDR1 is DFQATT and CDR2 is SNEGSKA in the germline V gene (reference sequence). Trimming took 3 bases from V and 2 from J; bases not matched to a gene: 4. The CDR3 DNA sequence: TGCAGTGCTAGCCCTAGCGGGGCTCAAGAGACCCAGTACTTC. Translated, it gives CSASPSGAQETQYF.

J is TRBJ2-7 and V is TRBV5-1; unclear D gene. The CDR3 extends over 14 amino acids. V gave up 3 bases and J gave up 6 bases, with 16 bases separating them. Germline loops: CDR1 SGHRS, CDR2 YFSETQ. In DNA form, the CDR3 reads TGCGCCAGCAGCTCCGGAGAAGTAAGTAGCGAGCAGTACTTC. It yields the protein CASSSGEVSSEQYF.

The table lists this clonotype with many counts. The chain employs TRBV5-6 and TRBJ2-4; TRBD2 matches 13 bases. V was clipped by 1 base and J by 7 bases; unmatched bases: 2. CDR3 size: 15 residues. Germline-derived CDR1 and CDR2 are SGHDT and YYEEEE. The CDR3 coding sequence is TGTGCCAGCAGCTTGACTAGCGGGGGGGAGAACATTCAGTACTTC. Translating it yields CASSLTSGGENIQYF. Variable domain in full (rest from reference TRBV5-6 and TRBJ2-4): DAGVTQSPTHLIKTRGQQVTLRCSPKSGHDTVSWYQQALGQGPQFIFQYYEEEERQRGNFPDRFSGHQFPNYSSELNVNALLLGDSALYLCASSLTSGGENIQYFGAGTRLSVL.

This clonotype was seen at least ten times. The V and J genes are TRBV12-3 or TRBV12-4 and TRBJ2-6, with D perhaps TRBD1 or TRBD2 (6 bases each). Trimming stripped 5 bases from V and 0 bases from J, with 17 bases between. This CDR3 has 18 amino acids. CDR3 protein: CASSPRWGAISGANVLTF. As DNA, the CDR3 is TGTGCCAGCAGTCCCCGTTGGGGGGCGATCTCTGGGGCCAACGTCCTGACTTTC.

Ten or more counts support this clonotype. The chain employs TRBV12-3 or TRBV12-4 and TRBJ2-1, with 8 bases that match TRBD2. This CDR3 region has 15 residues. Trimming took 8 bases from V and 4 from J; bases not matched to a gene: 10. This CDR3 is CASDGSGGRYNEQFF. DNA for the CDR3: TGTGCCAGCGACGGAAGCGGGGGAAGATACAATGAGCAGTTCTTC.

This sequence joins TRBV7-9 and TRBJ1-1; D is ambiguous. The length of the CDR3 is 14 residues. CDR1 and CDR2 (germline): SEHNR, FQNEAQ (reference sequence). The V end was cut by 0 bases, the J end by 0 bases, with 5 bases between. The DNA for the CDR3 is TGTGCCAGCAGCTTAGCCGGGGTGAACACTGAAGCTTTCTTT. Amino acids: CASSLAGVNTEAFF.